This TCR beta chain emerged from a study of cytomegalovirus exposure and HLA in healthy donors. Study context: A prior analysis found roughly 110 million unique TCR beta sequences from 150 million to 200 million T cells. The study, taken as a whole, reports: Accurate prediction of HLA-A and HLA-B alleles (for most subjects) was reportedly achieved from TCR beta sequences. Analysis performed later found roughly 18,000 TCR beta sequences associated with HLA alleles at 0.05 false discovery rate.

Healthy people donating bone marrow made up the donors. Details on this clone: Its target is not known.

The PCR used 60 Vbeta and 13 Jbeta primers. Profiling relied on immunoSEQ multiplex PCR, and the TCRdb table lists in-frame clones only, not all of them. The sample contains roughly 71,000 clones, 55% to 65% of which appear only once. The receptor's source is a man aged 30-40 years in good health and CMV-seronegative. The sample taken for sequencing was PBMCs.

The chain's CDR3 is CASSQTRGGRWTEAFF. In DNA, the CDR3 is TGTGCCAGCAGCCAAACGCGGGGGGGGCGGTGGACTGAAGCTTTCTTT. The rearrangement links TRBV7-9 to TRBJ1-1, with D perhaps matching TRBD1 (6 bases). The CDR3 consists of 16 residues. V lost 5 bases, J lost 5 bases, and 21 bases lay in between. Germline V gives CDR1 SEHNR, CDR2 FQNEAQ (reference sequence).